This T cell receptor beta chain was retrieved from a study of CD8 T cells in ankylosing spondylitis. Study outcomes and limitations: Disease-linked clones bore a CD8+ phenotype, appearing relatively rarely in peripheral blood. Blood from ankylosing spondylitis patients appeared to carry a characteristic roughly eight-variant TCR beta motif.

A word on this clonotype: Antigen: not known.

V lost 5 bases and J 9 bases, leaving 20 bases between the germline ends. CDR3 size: 15 residues. TCRdb ran MiXCR on the 5' RACE reads and lists one entry per CDR3 protein. Here the sample spans a few hundred thousand distinct CDR3 sequences, 20% to 25% being singletons. The rearrangement links TRBV12-3 or TRBV12-4 to TRBJ2-1; D not certain. The TCR originated in a male donor with ankylosing spondylitis or in good health (not recorded which). The sequenced sample consisted of blood, either unsorted or a sorted T cell fraction (not recorded which). The CDR3: CASSPFNPSQGEQFF. CDR3 sequence (DNA): TGTGCCAGCAGTCCATTTAACCCGTCGCAAGGTGAGCAGTTCTTC.